The rows below give T cell receptor beta chains drawn from one sample of a study of sequential checkpoint blockade in melanoma. Method: immunoSEQ multiplex PCR; TCRdb's copy keeps in-frame clones and lacks some. The sample holds fewer than 35,000 clones, less than 90% seen once. Sequencing used CD8+ T cells sorted from blood (inferred from file names), obtained from a patient given nivolumab and ipilimumab in sequence. The source is a human donor with melanoma. CDR3s include the opening cysteine and the closing phenylalanine or tryptophan. The D gene is left open where the match is weak. Clone size is given for some rows only: seen once, a few or many times, or a class if the clone is expanded.

clone_size j_call v_call d_call cdr3_aa cdr3_nt
- TRBJ2-7 TRBV5-5 TRBD1 CASSSWTGMASYEQYF TGTGCCAGCAGCTCCTGGACAGGAATGGCATCCTACGAGCAGTACTTC
- TRBJ2-1 TRBV10-2 TRBD2 CASSLVVGEGINEQFF TGCGCCAGCAGCCTAGTCGTGGGGGAGGGGATAAATGAGCAGTTCTTC
- TRBJ1-6 TRBV19 TRBD1 CASSIGQGASFSPLHF TGTGCCAGTAGCATAGGACAGGGGGCAAGTTTTTCACCCCTCCACTTT
- TRBJ2-1 TRBV27 TRBD1 CASSLSAGTGADEQFF TGTGCCAGCAGTTTATCGGCCGGGACAGGGGCCGATGAGCAGTTCTTC
- TRBJ2-5 TRBV4-1 TRBD2 CASSPRPGLVIETQYF TGCGCCAGCAGCCCACGCCCGGGACTAGTGATCGAGACCCAGTACTTC
- TRBJ2-7 TRBV7-9 - CASSRGTPSYEQYF TGTGCCAGCAGCCGCGGGACTCCATCCTACGAGCAGTACTTC
- TRBJ2-5 TRBV5-1 - CASSTRVNLQETQYF TGCGCCAGCAGCACTAGAGTGAACCTTCAAGAGACCCAGTACTTC
- TRBJ2-7 TRBV19 - CASSIGRSVSYEQYF TGTGCCAGTAGTATAGGGCGGAGCGTCTCCTACGAGCAGTACTTC
- TRBJ2-7 TRBV6-1 TRBD1 CASRRTGSYEQYF TGTGCCAGCAGGCGGACAGGCTCCTACGAGCAGTACTTC
- TRBJ1-4 TRBV14 TRBD1 CASSQDKWDRGLWNEKLFF TGTGCCAGCAGCCAAGATAAATGGGACAGGGGCTTGTGGAATGAAAAACTGTTTTTT
- TRBJ2-1 TRBV4-3 - CASSQSGSRKNEQFF TGCGCCAGCAGCCAATCCGGAAGCAGGAAGAATGAGCAGTTCTTC
- TRBJ2-7 TRBV4-3 TRBD2 CASSLGLAGGYEQYF TGCGCCAGCAGCCTCGGGCTAGCGGGAGGTTACGAGCAGTACTTC
- TRBJ1-5 TRBV27 - CASSLSGSGINQPQHF TGTGCCAGCAGTTTGTCCGGGTCAGGGATTAATCAGCCCCAGCATTTT
few TRBJ2-7 TRBV7-8 TRBD1 CASSLGQGAYEQYF TGTGCCAGCAGCTTGGGACAGGGGGCCTACGAGCAGTACTTC
- TRBJ2-7 TRBV5-4 - CASSLGSSGYEQYF TGTGCCAGCAGCCTAGGGTCAAGCGGATACGAGCAGTACTTC
once TRBJ2-1 TRBV6-5 TRBD2 CASSYVGEGPYNEQFF TGTGCCAGCAGTTACGTTGGGGAGGGTCCCTACAATGAGCAGTTCTTC
- TRBJ1-5 TRBV27 - CASSGGGRINQPQHF TGTGCCAGCAGTGGGGGGGGACGGATCAATCAGCCCCAGCATTTT
- TRBJ2-7 TRBV27 - CASSPGLYYEQYF TGTGCCAGCAGTCCAGGACTGTACTACGAGCAGTACTTC
- TRBJ2-7 TRBV28 - CASSHRGDSYEQYF TGTGCCAGCAGTCATAGGGGTGACTCCTACGAGCAGTACTTC
- TRBJ2-4 TRBV2 TRBD1 CASLRQGDAKNIQYF TGTGCCAGCCTAAGACAGGGGGATGCCAAAAACATTCAGTACTTC
- TRBJ2-7 TRBV10-3 - CATLDGIEQYF TGTGCCACCCTGGACGGGATCGAGCAGTACTTC
- TRBJ2-7 TRBV28 - CASSHPGQRTSSYEQYF TGTGCCAGCAGCCATCCCGGACAGAGAACAAGCTCCTACGAGCAGTACTTC
- TRBJ1-4 TRBV2 - CASSEVGEATNEKLFF TGTGCCAGCAGTGAAGTAGGAGAGGCAACTAATGAAAAACTGTTTTTT
few TRBJ2-1 TRBV5-5 TRBD2 CASSISSGRLFNEQFF TGTGCCAGCAGCATATCTAGCGGGAGGTTGTTCAATGAGCAGTTCTTC
few TRBJ2-7 TRBV27 - CASSFSTSGSYEQYF TGTGCCAGCAGTTTCTCCACATCGGGCTCCTACGAGCAGTACTTC
- TRBJ2-3 TRBV28 TRBD2 CASSSYEGGPSDTQYF TGTGCCAGCAGCTCCTATGAGGGAGGGCCGTCAGATACGCAGTATTTT
- TRBJ2-7 TRBV4-3 - CASSQVFAGHYEQYF TGCGCCAGCAGCCAAGTATTCGCGGGGCATTACGAGCAGTACTTC
- TRBJ2-5 TRBV23-1 - CASSPDLNTWEQYF TGCGCCAGCAGTCCGGATCTAAATACTTGGGAGCAGTACTTC
- TRBJ1-2 TRBV4-2 TRBD1 CASSRDRDRYGYTF TGTGCCAGCAGCCGAGACCGGGACAGATATGGCTACACCTTC
- TRBJ2-7 TRBV7-2 - CASSLAFARAYEQYF TGTGCCAGCAGCTTAGCCTTCGCGCGGGCCTACGAGCAGTACTTC
medium-sized TRBJ2-3 TRBV27 - CASSPRPQSTDTQYF TGTGCCAGCAGTCCTAGGCCGCAAAGCACAGATACGCAGTATTTT
- TRBJ2-4 TRBV9 TRBD1 CASSVNRGSDIQYF TGTGCCAGCAGCGTGAACAGGGGATCGGACATTCAGTACTTC
- TRBJ2-7 TRBV4-1 TRBD1 CASSQRGQGWSEQYF TGCGCCAGCAGCCAGAGGGGACAGGGGTGGAGCGAGCAGTACTTC
- TRBJ2-7 TRBV11-2 - CASSSTLLAATYEQYF TGTGCCAGCAGCTCGACCCTCCTAGCAGCAACCTACGAGCAGTACTTC